The 5 T cell receptor beta chains below were found in one sample sequenced in a study of Graves' ophthalmopathy and Graves' hyperthyroidism. The TCR beta CDR3 regions underwent amplification from RNA transcripts. Second-round multiplex PCR came after a first-round RT-PCR that employed HTBI primers. MiXCR, applied by TCRdb to the multiplex PCR reads, yields one record per CDR3 protein. The table has over a million distinct CDR3 sequences, 35% to 40% seen once; the top ten hold around 10%. The specimen was peripheral blood or thyroid tissue (not recorded which). These receptors all come from an adult man with Graves' hyperthyroidism.

This clonotype has a handful of counts. The chain is built from TRBV11-2 and TRBJ2-5, with D maybe TRBD1 (5 bases). V dropped 1 base and J dropped 1 base, with 13 bases sitting between them. Germline V CDR1 and CDR2: SGHAT, FQNNGV. This CDR3 has 16 amino acids. CDR3 sequence (DNA): TGTGCCAGCAGCTTAGGATTGCAGGGATTCCAAGAGACCCAGTACTTC. Its protein is CASSLGLQGFQETQYF.

This clonotype was detected only a few times. This chain links TRBV20-1 with TRBJ1-2, with D unresolved. The CDR3 totals 15 residues. Germline V gene lookup returns CDR1 DFQATT and CDR2 SNEGSKA (reference sequence). The V gene lost 1 base and the J gene lost 1 base, with 13 bases spanning the gap. CDR3 protein: CSARGLIVLNYGYTF. The DNA for the CDR3 is TGCAGTGCTAGAGGGTTGATCGTCCTTAACTATGGCTACACCTTC.

V gene TRBV15 combines with J gene TRBJ1-6; 8 nucleotides line up with TRBD1. Germline CDR1 reads LNHNV; CDR2 reads YYDKDF (reference sequence). V trimming: 2 bases; J trimming: 7 bases; junction bases outside the gene matches: 4. This CDR3 region has 15 residues. Here the CDR3 DNA reads TGTGCCACCAGCAGAAGAGGACAGGGCAATTCACCCCTCCACTTT. Its translation is CATSRRGQGNSPLHF. Looking up the rest from reference TRBV15 and TRBJ1-6 gives the full variable domain: DAMVIQNPRYQVTQFGKPVTLSCSQTLNHNVMYWYQQKSSQAPKLLFHYYDKDFNNEADTPDNFQSRRPNTSFCFLDIRSPGLGDTAMYLCATSRRGQGNSPLHFGNGTRLTVT.

This clonotype was seen a few times. CDR3 bases: TGTGCCAGCAGTGAAAACGAGCTGGGATATAGCAATCAGCCCCAGCATTTT. Translated, it gives CASSENELGYSNQPQHF. The V and J genes are TRBV6-1 and TRBJ1-5; D uncertain. The germline V and J ends were trimmed by 2 bases and 0 bases, with 14 bases remaining between them. Looked up from germline, CDR1 is MNHNS and CDR2 is SASEGT. The CDR3 spans 17 residues.

This clonotype came up many times. This sequence joins TRBV6-5 and TRBJ1-5, with D uncertain. Per germline, CDR1 MNHEY and CDR2 SVGAGI. The CDR3 spans 14 residues. Between the trimmed V and J ends, which lost 5 bases and 1 base, there was a span of 9 bases. CDR3 loop: CASSAYRSNQPQHF. In DNA, the CDR3 is TGTGCCAGCAGTGCCTACAGAAGCAATCAGCCCCAGCATTTT.